A single sample is the source of the 16 T cell receptor beta chains below, sequenced in a study of CD8 T cells in ankylosing spondylitis. From the 5' RACE reads, TCRdb called clonotypes with MiXCR, one entry per CDR3 protein. The sample has about 240,000 distinct CDR3 sequences; 8.6% are singletons. What was sequenced was blood, either unsorted or a sorted T cell fraction (not recorded which). These receptor sequences come from a male donor with ankylosing spondylitis or in good health (not recorded which).

The V call is TRBV3-1, the J call TRBJ2-3, with D perhaps TRBD2 (5 bases). Trimming shortened V by 0 bases and J by 0 bases, and 16 bases separated the two germline ends. This CDR3 spans 18 amino acids. Germline V lookup: CDR1 LGHDT, CDR2 YNNKEL (reference sequence). CDR3 nucleotides: TGTGCCAGCAGCCAAGAAAAGGACTGGCGAACTAGCACAGATACGCAGTATTTT. Translated, it gives CASSQEKDWRTSTDTQYF.

The chain employs TRBV7-2 and TRBJ1-3, with 11 bases matching TRBD1. Per germline, CDR1 SGHTA and CDR2 FQGNSA. The CDR3 extends over 16 amino acids. The junction had 4 bases not matched to a gene; V was cut back by 1 base and J by 5 bases. CDR3 in amino acids: CASSLGGTGGRNTIYF. The CDR3 DNA reads as TGTGCCAGCAGCTTAGGAGGGACAGGGGGACGAAACACCATATATTTT.

This clonotype was seen repeatedly, ten times or more. The J gene is TRBJ2-1, the V gene TRBV7-2; 7 nucleotides line up with TRBD2. The CDR3 totals 15 residues. Germline assignment: CDR1 SGHTA and CDR2 FQGNSA. With V trimmed by 0 bases and J by 5 bases, 4 bases remained unmatched. CDR3 in DNA: TGTGCCAGCAGCTTAGCCTCGGGACTAAACAATGAGCAGTTCTTC. Amino acids: CASSLASGLNNEQFF.

This clonotype was seen ten or more times. This chain uses TRBV7-9 with TRBJ1-4; 7 nucleotides line up with TRBD1. CDR3 length equals 17 residues. The V gene's germline CDR1 is SEHNR and CDR2 FQNEAQ (reference sequence). Trimming removed 2 bases from V and 0 bases from J; junction bases left unmatched: 6. The CDR3 spells CASSLLQGRSTNEKLFF. The CDR3 DNA sequence: TGTGCCAGCAGCTTACTACAGGGGCGGTCAACTAATGAAAAACTGTTTTTT.

This clonotype was recorded at least ten times. The V and J genes are TRBV20-1 and TRBJ1-1, with 7 bases identical to TRBD1. The CDR3 length is 11 residues. V shed 5 bases and J 6 bases; nucleotides not matched to a gene: 3. The germline V gene has CDR1 DFQATT and CDR2 SNEGSKA (reference sequence). The CDR3, as DNA: TGCAGTGCTCTCAGGGGGGCTGAAGCTTTCTTT. The encoded protein is CSALRGAEAFF.

This clonotype has ten or more counts. The genes are TRBV5-1 and TRBJ2-7; 7 bases are a match to TRBD1. Germline CDR1 reads SGHRS; CDR2 reads YFSETQ. V was clipped by 4 bases and J by 0 bases; unmatched bases: 7. The CDR3 extends over 15 amino acids. The CDR3: CASSGMTGSSYEQYF. In DNA, the CDR3 is TGCGCCAGCAGCGGGATGACAGGGAGCTCCTACGAGCAGTACTTC. Together with reference TRBV5-1 and TRBJ2-7, the CDR3 gives the full variable domain: KAGVTQTPRYLIKTRGQQVTLSCSPISGHRSVSWYQQTPGQGLQFLFEYFSETQRNKGNFPGRFSGRQFSNSRSEMNVSTLELGDSALYLCASSGMTGSSYEQYFGPGTRLTVT.

At least ten counts were recorded for this clonotype. The V and J genes are TRBV12-3 or TRBV12-4 and TRBJ2-5, with D possibly being TRBD1 or TRBD2 (5 bases each). This CDR3 is 13 amino acids long. V shed 4 bases and J shed 6 bases, with 12 bases lying between them. In DNA form, the CDR3 reads TGTGCCAGCAGTTCCGGGACCGATCAGACCCAGTACTTC. Its protein is CASSSGTDQTQYF.

This clonotype turned up a few times. This chain uses TRBV7-2 with TRBJ1-6, with 7 bases aligning to TRBD1. With 4 bases clipped from V and 10 bases from J, the junction kept 7 bases outside the gene matches. The germline CDR1 and CDR2 sequences are SGHTA and FQGNSA. CDR3 length: 14 residues. This chain's CDR3 is CASSSNRGRSPLHF. The CDR3 DNA is TGTGCCAGCAGCTCGAACAGGGGAAGGTCACCCCTCCACTTT.

This clonotype is termed medium-sized (0.01 to 0.1%). The chain is built from TRBV20-1 and TRBJ2-4; D ambiguous. The CDR3 consists of 14 residues. Germline CDR1 is DFQATT and CDR2 is SNEGSKA (reference sequence). V was shortened by 0 bases and J by 2 bases, with 8 bases between the two germline ends. In DNA, the CDR3 is TGCAGTGCTAGAGATCAGGAAACCAAAAACATTCAGTACTTC. Translated: CSARDQETKNIQYF.

The table lists this clonotype with a few counts. The chain uses TRBV7-3 and TRBJ2-2; the D is unclear. CDR3 size: 13 residues. The germline V gene has CDR1 SGHTA and CDR2 FQGTGA. Trimming removed 3 bases from V and 1 base from J, with 3 bases in between. CDR3 amino acids: CASSFKNTGELFF. The DNA for the CDR3 is TGTGCCAGCAGCTTCAAGAACACCGGGGAGCTGTTTTTT.

V and J are TRBV6-5 and TRBJ2-1; D might be TRBD1 or TRBD2, each matching 7 bases. CDR3 length: 16 residues. Germline CDR1 is MNHEY and CDR2 is SVGAGI. Trimming stripped 0 bases from V and 5 bases from J, with 14 bases between. In DNA, the CDR3 is TGTGCCAGCAGTTACTCGGGAGGGGGCGCTAACAATGAGCAGTTCTTC. Translated, it gives CASSYSGGGANNEQFF.

This clonotype has ten or more counts. The V gene is TRBV5-8, the J gene TRBJ2-5; D may be TRBD2 (5 bases). Germline V CDR1 and CDR2: SGHTS, YDEGEE. The CDR3 sequence is 15 residues long. V was pared by 0 bases and J by 5 bases, with 14 bases between. The CDR3 is CASSLVSAAGETQYF. The DNA for the CDR3 is TGTGCCAGCAGCTTGGTTAGCGCGGCCGGGGAGACCCAGTACTTC.

This clonotype was picked up many times. V is TRBV9 and J is TRBJ2-3, with D unclear. CDR3 length: 12 residues. The V gene lost 4 bases and the J gene lost 7 bases, with 10 bases spanning the gap. The germline CDR1 and CDR2 sequences are SGDLS and YYNGEE. CDR3: CASSKVEYTQYF. Written as DNA, the CDR3 is TGTGCCAGCAGCAAGGTGGAGTATACGCAGTATTTT.

This clonotype turned up a few times. The rearrangement joins TRBV29-1 to TRBJ2-4; the D gene could be TRBD1 or TRBD2 (6 bases each). With 5 bases removed from V and 6 bases from J, the gap between germline ends came to 26 bases. The CDR3 has 17 amino acids. Germline assignment: CDR1 SQVTM and CDR2 ANQGSEA. CDR3 DNA sequence: TGCAGCGTTCATTCCAGTCCCGGGGGCTCATACAGAAACATTCAGTACTTC. It codes for CSVHSSPGGSYRNIQYF.

V and J are TRBV7-9 and TRBJ2-7, with D maybe TRBD2 (5 bases). The germline V gene encodes CDR1 SEHNR and CDR2 FQNEAQ (reference sequence). Trimming took 7 bases from V and 2 from J, leaving 18 bases between them. The CDR3 loop spans 15 amino acids. CDR3 DNA sequence: TGTGCCAGCACCCGAGGAGGAGACACCCCCTACGAGCAGTACTTC. It is translated as CASTRGGDTPYEQYF.

Turning to this clonotype: A read error may explain this, as a much larger clone is one base away. The conserved phenylalanine or tryptophan normally closing the CDR3 is absent here, so this likely arose from a read error. The chain has TRBV5-8 and TRBJ2-7; TRBD1 agrees at 11 bases. The CDR3 spans 16 residues. The V and J ends lost 5 bases and 0 bases, in that order; junction bases with no gene match: 7. Germline assignment: CDR1 SGHTS and CDR2 YDEGEE. DNA of the CDR3: TGTGCCAGCAGACCTGGGACAGGGGGAGTCTCCTACGAGCAGTACTTA. This gives the protein CASRPGTGGVSYEQYL.